The rows below give T cell receptor beta chains drawn from one sample of a study of blood T cell repertoires in COVID-19. Here immunoSEQ multiplex PCR was the method, and the copy in TCRdb shows in-frame clones only, minus some. This sample yields about 520,000 clones, of which approximately 85% are seen a single time; roughly 3.1% belongs to the top ten. Sequences were obtained from peripheral blood. The source of these receptors is a human donor in a cohort sampled during active COVID-19. The CDR3 runs from the conserved cysteine through the conserved F or W. Each record gives: clone size, V gene, J gene, D gene, CDR3 DNA, CDR3 protein. The D gene is left open where the match is weak. Some rows mark clone size as missing; the rest say once, few, many or name a class of expanded clone.

abundance: .
v_gene: TRBV28
j_gene: TRBJ2-3
d_gene: TRBD2
CDR3nt: TGTGCCAGCAGTTTATACGGGGGGGGCACAGATACGCAGTATTTT
CDR3aa: CASSLYGGGTDTQYF

abundance: .
v_gene: TRBV30
j_gene: TRBJ2-3
d_gene: TRBD2
CDR3nt: TGTGCCTGGTCAAGACTAGCGGGACCTACAGATACGCAGTATTTT
CDR3aa: CAWSRLAGPTDTQYF

abundance: .
v_gene: TRBV3-1/TRBV3-2
j_gene: TRBJ1-4
d_gene: TRBD1
CDR3nt: TGTGCCAGCAGCCCACAGGGGGGAACTAATGAAAAACTGTTTTTT
CDR3aa: CASSPQGGTNEKLFF

abundance: .
v_gene: TRBV12-5
j_gene: TRBJ2-2
d_gene: TRBD2
CDR3nt: TGTGCTAGTGGTTTGAAACTAGCGGGAGAGTTGAGAACCGGGGAGCTGTTTTTT
CDR3aa: CASGLKLAGELRTGELFF

abundance: .
v_gene: TRBV28
j_gene: TRBJ1-2
d_gene: .
CDR3nt: TGTGCCAGCAGCGATCGTCTGTTTGGTAGTGCTGGCTACACCTTC
CDR3aa: CASSDRLFGSAGYTF

abundance: .
v_gene: TRBV11-2
j_gene: TRBJ2-3
d_gene: TRBD2
CDR3nt: TGTGCCAGCAGCTTCATAGCGGGAGGGGACACAGATACGCAGTATTTT
CDR3aa: CASSFIAGGDTDTQYF

abundance: .
v_gene: TRBV7-9
j_gene: TRBJ2-5
d_gene: TRBD2
CDR3nt: TGTGCCAGCAGCTTTGGCGGGAGGGCGCAGACCCAGTACTTC
CDR3aa: CASSFGGRAQTQYF

abundance: once
v_gene: TRBV10-3
j_gene: TRBJ2-7
d_gene: .
CDR3nt: TGTGCCATCAGTGAGTACGGGACACCCGTCGACGAGCAGTACTTC
CDR3aa: CAISEYGTPVDEQYF

abundance: .
v_gene: TRBV19
j_gene: TRBJ1-5
d_gene: .
CDR3nt: TGTGCCAGTACATTCAGGGCGTCAGGTCAGCCCCAGCATTTT
CDR3aa: CASTFRASGQPQHF

abundance: once
v_gene: TRBV18
j_gene: TRBJ1-1
d_gene: .
CDR3nt: TGTGCCAGCTCACCAATCGGGGTTGAAGCTTTCTTT
CDR3aa: CASSPIGVEAFF

abundance: .
v_gene: TRBV4-2
j_gene: TRBJ1-1
d_gene: TRBD1
CDR3nt: TGTGCCAGCAGCCTCCCGGGACAGGGTACTGAAGCTTTCTTT
CDR3aa: CASSLPGQGTEAFF

abundance: .
v_gene: TRBV6-2/TRBV6-3
j_gene: TRBJ2-5
d_gene: TRBD2
CDR3nt: TGTGCCAGCAGTTTGGGGAGGGTAGAGACCCAGTACTTC
CDR3aa: CASSLGRVETQYF

abundance: .
v_gene: TRBV25-1
j_gene: TRBJ1-4
d_gene: .
CDR3nt: TGTGCCAGCAAGGGGGTATTGGCTAATGAAAAACTGTTTTTT
CDR3aa: CASKGVLANEKLFF

abundance: .
v_gene: TRBV6-4
j_gene: TRBJ2-7
d_gene: .
CDR3nt: TGTGCCAACAAAAACCCGGAAGGAAGGAAGGGGAACCCCTCCTACGAGCAGTACTTC
CDR3aa: CANKNPEGRKGNPSYEQYF

abundance: .
v_gene: TRBV7-2
j_gene: TRBJ2-3
d_gene: TRBD2
CDR3nt: TGTGCCAGCAGCTTAATTAGCGGGAGACAAGATACGCAGTATTTT
CDR3aa: CASSLISGRQDTQYF

abundance: .
v_gene: TRBV5-1
j_gene: TRBJ2-5
d_gene: TRBD1
CDR3nt: TGCGCCAGCAGCTTGGCTGGGACAGGGGGGCAAGAGACCCAGTACTTC
CDR3aa: CASSLAGTGGQETQYF

abundance: .
v_gene: TRBV9
j_gene: TRBJ2-3
d_gene: TRBD2
CDR3nt: TGTGCCAGCAGCGTAGAAAGCGGGATCACAGATACGCAGTATTTT
CDR3aa: CASSVESGITDTQYF

abundance: .
v_gene: TRBV9
j_gene: TRBJ1-1
d_gene: .
CDR3nt: TGTGCCAGCAGCGCCAAACAGGGGAACACTGAAGCTTTCTTT
CDR3aa: CASSAKQGNTEAFF

abundance: .
v_gene: TRBV5-1
j_gene: TRBJ1-4
d_gene: .
CDR3nt: TGCGCCAGCAGCTTGGGATCGTCCGGGGGGCCAACTAATGAAAAACTGTTTTTT
CDR3aa: CASSLGSSGGPTNEKLFF

abundance: .
v_gene: TRBV5-8
j_gene: TRBJ1-4
d_gene: TRBD1
CDR3nt: TGTGCCAGCAGGGACAGGGGGCGCTTAGTCGAAAAACTGTTTTTT
CDR3aa: CASRDRGRLVEKLFF

abundance: .
v_gene: TRBV12-5
j_gene: TRBJ1-4
d_gene: .
CDR3nt: TGTGCTAGTGGTCTTTCGGGGACTCGTGAAAAACTGTTTTTT
CDR3aa: CASGLSGTREKLFF

abundance: .
v_gene: TRBV24-1
j_gene: TRBJ2-4
d_gene: .
CDR3nt: TGTGCCACCAGTGATTCCCGGGTTTCGAAAAACATTCAGTACTTC
CDR3aa: CATSDSRVSKNIQYF

abundance: .
v_gene: TRBV6-5
j_gene: TRBJ1-3
d_gene: .
CDR3nt: TGTGCCAGCAGGCGGGGGTTCTCTGGAAACACCATATATTTT
CDR3aa: CASRRGFSGNTIYF

abundance: .
v_gene: TRBV18
j_gene: TRBJ2-1
d_gene: .
CDR3nt: TGTGCCAGCTCACCGCAAGGTCGGGGCAATGAGCAGTTCTTC
CDR3aa: CASSPQGRGNEQFF

abundance: .
v_gene: TRBV11-3
j_gene: TRBJ2-1
d_gene: .
CDR3nt: TGTGCCAGCAGCGGAGGACTACCGGGTGAGCAGTTCTTC
CDR3aa: CASSGGLPGEQFF

abundance: .
v_gene: TRBV4-2
j_gene: TRBJ2-7
d_gene: .
CDR3nt: TGTGCCAGCAGCCCTTCTGCCGGGAGTGGGGAGCAGTACTTC
CDR3aa: CASSPSAGSGEQYF

abundance: .
v_gene: TRBV6-6
j_gene: TRBJ1-1
d_gene: .
CDR3nt: TGTGCCAGCAGTTACTCGAGTCAGGGATACACTGAAGCTTTCTTT
CDR3aa: CASSYSSQGYTEAFF